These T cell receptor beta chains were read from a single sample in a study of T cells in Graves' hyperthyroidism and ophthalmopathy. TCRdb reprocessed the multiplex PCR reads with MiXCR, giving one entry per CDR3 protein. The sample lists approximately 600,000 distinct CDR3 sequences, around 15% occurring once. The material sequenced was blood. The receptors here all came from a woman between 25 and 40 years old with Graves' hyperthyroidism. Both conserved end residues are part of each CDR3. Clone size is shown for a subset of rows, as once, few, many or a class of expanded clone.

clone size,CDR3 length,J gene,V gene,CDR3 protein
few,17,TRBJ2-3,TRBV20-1,CSARGGGLVHTSDTQYF
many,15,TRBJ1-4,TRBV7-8,CASSFYRGLREKLFF
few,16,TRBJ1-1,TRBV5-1,CASSLEGTGGDTEAFF
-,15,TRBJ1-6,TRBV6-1,CATSTGLHYNSPLHF
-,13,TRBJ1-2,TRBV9,CASSVARGDRYTF
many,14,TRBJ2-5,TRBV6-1,CASSLAGAKETQYF
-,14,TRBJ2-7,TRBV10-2,CASSESGGRERQYF
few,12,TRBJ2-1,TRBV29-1,CSVEFRVHEQFF
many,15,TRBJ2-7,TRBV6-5,CASSYAAGGIYEQYF
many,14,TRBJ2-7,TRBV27,CASKLSVSLYEQYF
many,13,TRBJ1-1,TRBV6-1,CASSEGTNTEAFF
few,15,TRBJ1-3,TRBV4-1,CASSQDRSSGNTIYF
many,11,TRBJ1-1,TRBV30,CAWSVGQEAFF
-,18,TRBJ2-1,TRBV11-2,CASRKIPGQGTAYNEQFF
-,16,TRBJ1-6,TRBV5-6,CASSWGTGTNNSPLHF
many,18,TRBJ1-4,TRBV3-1,CASSQVWQRTATNEKLFF
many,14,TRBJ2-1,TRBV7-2,CASSWGMSLNEQFF
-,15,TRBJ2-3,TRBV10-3,CAIRTRDSYTDTQYF
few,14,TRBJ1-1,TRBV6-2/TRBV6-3,CASRNGQAGTEAFF
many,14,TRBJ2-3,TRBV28,CASTLQGSTDTQYF
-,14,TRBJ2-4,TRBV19,CASMPRGPGNIQYF
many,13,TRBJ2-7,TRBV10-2,CASSSSVLYEQYF
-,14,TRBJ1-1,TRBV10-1,CASSESRGSAEAFF
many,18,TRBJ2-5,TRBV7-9,CASSFGLAGSLPRETQYF
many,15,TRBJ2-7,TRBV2,CASGDRDTYSYEQYF